The 2 T cell receptor beta chains in this list originate from one sample, sequenced in a study of response to subunit inactivated influenza vaccine. MiXCR, applied by TCRdb to the RT-PCR reads, yields one record per CDR3 protein. The data hold about 620,000 distinct CDR3 sequences, with about 12% observed a single time. The starting material was PBMCs from blood, obtained on the day of vaccination. These receptor sequences come from a man aged 45 to 65 who received an inactivated influenza vaccine.

The V and J genes are TRBV10-1 and TRBJ2-2; 8 positions match TRBD2. CDR3 length equals 19 residues. V lost 0 bases to trimming and J lost 3 bases; unmatched junction nucleotides: 12. The germline V gene has CDR1 WNHNN and CDR2 SYGVQD (reference sequence). CDR3 DNA sequence: TGCGCCAGCAGTGAGTCTCCAACTAGCGGAGCTTGGGACACCGGGGAGCTGTTTTTT. Translation: CASSESPTSGAWDTGELFF.

This clonotype was seen repeatedly, ten times or more. This chain joins TRBV7-9 and TRBJ1-1; D remains unclear. Looked up from germline, CDR1 is SEHNR and CDR2 is FQNEAQ (reference sequence). The CDR3 totals 14 residues. Trimming removed 3 bases from V and 4 bases from J, with 12 bases in between. CDR3 in amino acids: CASSLRGPPTEAFF. As DNA, the CDR3 is TGTGCCAGCAGCTTGCGAGGCCCACCCACTGAAGCTTTCTTT.